The 12 T cell receptor beta chains listed next were all sequenced from one sample in a study of blood T cell repertoires in COVID-19. Clones were read by immunoSEQ multiplex PCR, and TCRdb kept only the in-frame ones, dropping some. The sample has 26,000 or so clones; about 90% are singletons. Material: peripheral blood. These receptors were taken from a human donor in a cohort sampled during active COVID-19.

The CDR3 nucleotides are TGTGCCAGCAGCCCCAGGGATAAGGTGGCAGATACGCAGTATTTT. Translation gives CASSPRDKVADTQYF. The chain recombines TRBV6-6 with TRBJ2-3, with D maybe TRBD1 (5 bases). The CDR3 consists of 15 residues. Trimming shortened V by 6 bases and J by 4 bases, and 17 bases separated the two germline ends. The germline CDR1 and CDR2 sequences are MNHNY and SVGAGI (reference sequence).

V and J are TRBV9 and TRBJ2-1; 9 nucleotides line up with TRBD1. The germline CDR1 and CDR2 sequences are SGDLS and YYNGEE. Trimming cost V 4 bases and J 4 bases; bases outside gene matches: 6. This CDR3 region has 15 residues. CDR3 sequence reads: CASSIGTGMYNEQFF. The CDR3 region has the DNA TGTGCCAGCAGCATTGGGACAGGGATGTACAATGAGCAGTTCTTC.

The genes are TRBV3-1 (or the pseudogene TRBV3-2) and TRBJ2-7; D is possibly TRBD1 (6 bases). This CDR3 has 12 residues. Trimming cost V 6 bases and J 3 bases, with 9 bases left between them. Germline-derived CDR1 and CDR2 are LGHDT and YNNKEL (reference sequence). The CDR3: CASSQTGYEQYF. The CDR3 coding sequence is TGTGCCAGCAGTCAGACAGGCTACGAGCAGTACTTC.

The chain uses TRBV7-3 and TRBJ1-2; D call uncertain. Between the trimmed V and J ends, which lost 1 base and 8 bases, there was a span of 11 bases. Germline V gene data show CDR1 as SGHTA and CDR2 as FQGTGA. The CDR3 extends over 13 amino acids. The CDR3 nucleotides read TGTGCCAGCAGCTTAAATCCGGGTAGGGGCTACACCTTC. This translates into CASSLNPGRGYTF.

V is TRBV18 and J is TRBJ2-2, with 8 positions matching TRBD1. From germline, CDR1 is KGHSH and CDR2 LQKENI. The CDR3 totals 14 residues. The V and J ends lost 3 bases and 6 bases, in that order; junction bases with no gene match: 3. The chain's CDR3 is CASSPQGAAGELFF. For the CDR3, the DNA is TGTGCCAGCTCACCTCAGGGGGCGGCCGGGGAGCTGTTTTTT.

The table lists this clone with a few counts. This chain uses TRBV4-2 with TRBJ1-5; tentatively, D is TRBD1 (6 bases). Per the germline V gene, CDR1 is LGHNA and CDR2 is YNFKEQ. Trimming shortened V by 0 bases and J by 7 bases, and 19 bases separated the two germline ends. This CDR3 has 17 residues. CDR3 coding DNA: TGTGCCAGCAGCCAAGAGTTGCGGGGGGCGCTTAGGCAGCCCCAGCATTTT. Translating gives CASSQELRGALRQPQHF.

The chain recombines TRBV19 with TRBJ1-5; 8 positions agree with TRBD1. The J segment lost 0 bases and the V segment lost 7 bases, leaving 8 bases of the junction unmatched. This CDR3 contains 16 residues. Germline CDR1 LNHDA, CDR2 SQIVND (reference sequence). CDR3 bases: TGTGCCAGTAAAACCCCCGGGACAGGTAGCAATCAGCCCCAGCATTTT. It is translated as CASKTPGTGSNQPQHF.

This clone was seen a single time. The CDR3 loop is CASSYSGQLAKNIQYF. DNA for the CDR3: TGTGCCAGCAGTTACTCGGGACAGCTAGCCAAAAACATTCAGTACTTC. The rearrangement links TRBV6-5 to TRBJ2-4, with 7 bases fitting TRBD1. This CDR3 is built from 16 residues. Germline CDR1 reads MNHEY; CDR2 reads SVGAGI. The V segment lost 0 bases and the J segment 0 bases; nucleotides outside the gene matches: 2.

The J gene is TRBJ2-5, the V gene TRBV12-5, with TRBD1 matching over 9 bases. V gave up 3 bases and J gave up 5 bases; unmatched junction bases: 13. CDR1 LGHNT and CDR2 FRNRAP come from the germline V gene. The CDR3 has 17 residues. This chain's CDR3 is CASGFEPGQGLLETQYF. CDR3 sequence (DNA): TGTGCTAGTGGTTTCGAACCGGGACAGGGATTGTTGGAGACCCAGTACTTC. The whole variable domain, filled in from reference TRBV12-5 and TRBJ2-5, reads DARVTQTPRHKVTEMGQEVTMRCQPILGHNTVFWYRQTMMQGLELLAYFRNRAPLDDSGMPKDRFSAEMPDATLATLKIQPSEPRDSAVYFCASGFEPGQGLLETQYFGPGTRLLVL.

This clone was counted once. The V and J genes are TRBV11-3 and TRBJ2-2; D gene uncertain. The CDR3 length is 13 residues. V was clipped by 4 bases and J by 6 bases, with 9 bases between them. CDR1 SGHNT and CDR2 YENEEA come from the germline V gene. The CDR3 region is CASSSGSAGELFF. The CDR3 nucleotides read TGTGCCAGCAGCTCCGGTTCGGCCGGGGAGCTGTTTTTT.

CDR3 region: CASSIQQGNVDGYTF. The CDR3, as DNA: TGTGCCAGTAGTATCCAGCAGGGAAATGTTGATGGCTACACCTTC. This rearrangement joins TRBV19 to TRBJ1-2; D possibly corresponds to TRBD1 (5 bases). Trimming took off 3 bases at V and 6 bases at J, with 17 bases between the two ends. This CDR3 contains 15 residues. Germline values: CDR1 LNHDA, CDR2 SQIVND (reference sequence).

The chain is built from TRBV6-1 and TRBJ1-5; D unclear. V was trimmed by 2 bases and J by 7 bases, leaving 6 bases between them. The germline V gene has CDR1 MNHNS and CDR2 SASEGT. This CDR3 region has 12 residues. The CDR3 bases are TGTGCCAGCAGTGAATTCTTACAGCCCCAGCATTTT. This translates into CASSEFLQPQHF.